This is a list of T cell receptor beta chains from one sample in a study of Ad26.COV2.S vaccination and SARS-CoV-2 variants. Generated by immunoSEQ multiplex PCR, the TCRdb table keeps only in-frame clones and is missing some. The data show hundreds of thousands of clones, roughly 87% seen once. Here the sequenced sample was peripheral blood, taken in a trial of Ad26.COV2.S vaccine versus placebo. The receptors here all came from a person between 18 and 60 years old who received the Ad26.COV2.S COVID-19 vaccine or a placebo. Both conserved end residues are part of each CDR3. Each record gives: D gene, V gene, CDR3 protein. A D gene is named only where the DNA matches it firmly.

>-|TRBV10-3
CAISESVQETQYF
>TRBD1|TRBV7-2
CASSSPRDRALPGAEKLFF
>-|TRBV11-2
CASSPPWGRDTQYF
>-|TRBV6-9
CASRGTDTQYF
>TRBD2|TRBV7-2
CASSLRGLAGQQETQYF
>-|TRBV7-3
CASSLRGAGTGELFF
>-|TRBV7-2
CASSSYGVLGPQHF
>-|TRBV18
CASSPTPRLDSTRDTGELFF
>-|TRBV30
CAWSVIGATQYF
>TRBD1|TRBV4-2
CASSQAQTGGSTEAFF
>TRBD2|TRBV6-1
CASSEDSGSPYNEQFF
>TRBD1|TRBV9
CASSVGQGVGYTF
>-|TRBV27
CASSLLGGVRDQPQHF
>-|TRBV5-8
CASSLEWETQYF
>-|TRBV5-1
CASSFDGNTGELFF
>TRBD2|TRBV9
CASSAQLAGGYNEQFF
>TRBD1|TRBV30
CAWSQDRGLGYTF
>-|TRBV5-1
CASNPGTSTDTQYF
>-|TRBV29-1
CSVEGLGQSYEQYF
>-|TRBV11-3
CASSRAYNSPLHF
>-|TRBV7-3
CASSSRRGTEAFF
>-|TRBV4-3
CASSQGDRRRGEQYF
>-|TRBV24-1
CATSASPRNRGQQDTQYF
>-|TRBV30
CAWSERGGTQYF
>-|TRBV2
CASRVDSYEQYF
>TRBD1|TRBV7-3
CASSYGTGAGEQYF
>TRBD2|TRBV2
CASRLREGGKTQYF
>-|TRBV6-2/TRBV6-3
CASSRGLGETQYF
>TRBD2|TRBV24-1
CATMSSGGMGSYNEQFF
>-|TRBV7-9
CASSLVRWNTEAFF
>TRBD1|TRBV27
CASTPLGTGETDTQYF
>-|TRBV18
CASSGTLGSYEQYF
>-|TRBV28
CAVSRQGTEAFF
>TRBD1|TRBV3-1/TRBV3-2
CASSLRRQGASEQYF
>-|TRBV4-3
CASSQGGRGRNEKLFF
>-|TRBV7-9
CASSERAGGGYTF
>-|TRBV19
CASRQWVEAFF
>-|TRBV9
CASSVADRVGYYEQYF
>-|TRBV24-1
CATSATSGNTIYF
>-|TRBV6-2/TRBV6-3
CASSQAQGYQPQHF
>-|TRBV7-3
CASSSHYQDTQYF